This entry describes one T cell receptor (beta chain). Antigen specificity is unknown. The CDR3 is made up of 14 amino acids. Germline trimming cut 5 bases from V and 1 base from J; bases unmatched to any gene: 4. Germline V gives CDR1 SGHTA, CDR2 FQGTGA. These data originate in a study of T-cell memory formation after mild COVID-19. Study as a whole: TCR clusters were mostly confined to one donor each. General study results and limits: Shrinking CD4+ clones resided mostly in CM and EM, and CD8+ ones in EMRA.

TCRdb used MiXCR to reprocess the 5' RACE reads, holding one entry per CDR3 protein. The sample contains some 150,000 distinct CDR3 sequences, under 25% of which appear only once. The rearrangement joins TRBV7-3 to TRBJ1-1; 7 nucleotides agree with TRBD1. This sequence was found in an adult woman who had mild COVID-19 (a few samples of this study predate the infection). Cell type and time point are not known. The sample comprised PBMCs or a T cell subset sorted from them (not recorded which). The CDR3 DNA reads as TGTGCCAGCAGCGGAGGGGGCCGGAACACTGAAGCTTTCTTT. Its protein product is CASSGGGRNTEAFF.